This T cell receptor (beta chain) was captured in a study of identical twins. Germline V gene lookup returns CDR1 SQVTM and CDR2 ANQGSEA. The V and J ends lost 4 bases and 6 bases respectively, with 9 bases between them. CDR3 length: 12 amino acids. This clonotype has ten or more counts. MiXCR, applied by TCRdb to the 5' RACE reads, yields one record per CDR3 protein. This repertoire shows 750,000 to 950,000 distinct CDR3 sequences, 12% found once; its top ten account for roughly 1.6%. The sample was also linked to a second study, of yellow fever vaccine responses in identical twins.

The chain couples TRBV29-1 to TRBJ2-2, with D perhaps matching TRBD2 (6 bases). This TCR derives from a woman aged 18-29 years in good health. Source material: PBMCs. This CDR3 is CSVGWGAGELFF. In DNA form, the CDR3 reads TGCAGCGTTGGCTGGGGGGCCGGGGAGCTGTTTTTT.